Described below is a single T cell receptor (beta chain) sequence and its context. Its antigen is not known. V was clipped by 7 bases and J by 5 bases; unmatched bases: 1. The length of the CDR3 is 11 residues. CDR1 SQVTM and CDR2 ANQGSEA come from the germline V gene. This sample is drawn from a study of cytomegalovirus exposure and HLA in healthy donors. As for the study in general: Prior work identified roughly 120 million unique TCR beta sequences in about 179 million T cells. When 350 to 500 donors were genotyped, roughly 82% of them were found to fall in the Caucasian-associated ancestry cluster.

General study results and limits: Common viral pathogens seemed to be connected with several of the most significant clusters, according to a later analysis.

Primers for the PCR totalled 60 Vbeta and 13 Jbeta. The repertoire was sequenced with immunoSEQ multiplex PCR; TCRdb's copy has only in-frame clones and lacks some. The sample holds 150,000 to 250,000 clones, roughly 78% seen once. Unrecorded immune exposures were likely, despite nominal health at sampling. This receptor was identified in a woman younger than 45 in good health and CMV-seropositive. The chain combines TRBV29-1 with TRBJ1-1; TRBD1 agrees at 10 bases. Sequencing was performed on PBMCs. The CDR3 loop reads CSGDRGTEAFF. CDR3 coding DNA: TGCAGCGGGGACAGGGGAACTGAAGCTTTCTTT.